This T cell receptor (beta chain) emerged from a study of shared clonotypes between healthy human individuals (dated by TCRdb to 2020 to 2022). As for the study more broadly: The cohort included a few men and two women between 18 and 49 years of age. Per donor, three plates each were used for CD4 naive and CD4 memory, two for CD8 naive, and one for CD8 memory. The study deeply sequenced blood TCR repertoires of about 5 healthy adults to estimate repertoire size and the extent of clonotype sharing between individuals. Libraries were prepared and TCR repertoires were sequenced by different laboratories using diverse techniques, in order to increase sequencing depth and limit assay-specific biases. Each donor's leukapheresis produced roughly between about 0.85 and 10 billion PBMCs.

The donors were healthy, HIV-negative adults with no recently reported acute infections or vaccinations. All donors were Caucasian adults living in Nashville, Tennessee, USA. CD4+ T cells were enriched by magnetic negative selection; naive cells were then positively selected on CD45RA, and the negative fraction formed the memory subset. After blood collection by leukapheresis, PBMCs were isolated using Ficoll-Histopaque density gradient centrifugation and then cryopreserved in the vapor phase of liquid nitrogen. Analytical flow cytometry was used to check the purity and quantity of each magnetically sorted T cell population. Each sorted fraction had its genomic DNA isolated and then quantified by UV absorbance on a Nanodrop 2000c. Using the deep immunoSEQ assay, TCR CDR3 regions were amplified from genomic DNA by multiplex PCR. For each cell subset, the extracted genomic DNA was distributed evenly across all wells of several immunoSEQ 96-well plates, and each plate served as one replicate. For sorted subsets, about 200 ng genomic DNA, equal to 30,000 or so T cell genomes, was loaded into each replicate PCR. Purified libraries were quantified with a Qubit 3.0 fluorometer, sized on a Bioanalyzer 2100, and re-quantified with the KAPA Library Quantification kit. Every immunoSEQ 96-well plate was sequenced on a dedicated single-read 150-cycle Illumina NextSeq 550 flow cell. As for the original processing: Because the immunoSEQ output included only junctional sequences and no quality scores, the filtering could not be the same as the filtering used for full-length reads. To assign V/J genes and CDR3, sequences were annotated against IMGT germline references using PyIR, a Python wrapper for IgBLAST v1.9. Reads were removed for weak V/J assignments (E-value above 1e-6), missing CDR3, stop codons, out-of-frame junctions, or ambiguous translated residues. A V3J clonotype was defined by an identical inferred V gene, J gene, and CDR3 amino acid sequence. The percentage overlap between two repertoires was calculated by dividing the number of shared unique clonotypes by the size of the smaller repertoire. Richness of each repertoire was evaluated using RTK rarefaction, the Chao1 estimator, and Recon v2.1 estimates of unobserved clonotypes. Generation probabilities were computed with OLGA for all TCRbeta clonotypes obtained by the gDNA method from several donors. TCRdb re-hosts the immuneACCESS table, in-frame sequences only. Its copies lack some clones; in the studies checked, an unresolved V gene accounts for under half of them, and the cause for the rest is not known. That table supplies the V and J calls and clone size; D and trimming were determined from the DNA. The sample yields about 2.4 million clones; approximately 94% were counted once. 0.36% of the sample is in the top ten clones.

General findings and caveats noted by the study authors: Even with the large sequencing depth, rarefaction of the sorted-subset datasets indicated that sequencing was incomplete. The genetic and exposure-history diversity represented was limited by the small number of donors. Across several donors, about 5.2% of naive CD4, roughly 3.5% of naive CD8, roughly 2.2% of memory CD4, and 0.4% of memory CD8 clonotypes were shared. Sampling was limited to blood, and TCR repertoires in tissue likely differ from TCR repertoires in blood. Naive subsets generally had larger estimated clonotype richness than memory subsets did. Pairwise subsampling led to the expectation that sequencing depth would affect the degree of clonotype sharing among donors. Compared with non-shared clonotypes, the clonotypes found in all four sorted-subset donors had higher generation probabilities.

Of note for this clone: Its specific antigen is unknown. The input lacks base qualities; no much larger clone sits a single base away.

The CDR3 has 15 amino acids, counting the end cysteine and phenylalanine. Just the 45-base CDR3 DNA is kept, in frame starting at base 1. The germline V end is reduced by 6 bases and the J end by 2 bases; junction bases left unmatched: 6. CDR1 and CDR2 were assigned from the germline V gene as MNHEY and SVGAGI. The source material was naive CD4+ T cells from PBMCs. Per the publication, the cell subset or site label means: CD45RA+ positively selected. The chain is assembled from TRBV6-5 and TRBJ2-7, with 11 central nucleotides matching TRBD2. This sequence was found in a man aged 18 to 30 in good health. Some clones in this sample may be carry-over from other donors' samples. The CDR3 corresponds to CASSPTSGRTYEQYF. Here is the DNA: TGTGCCAGCAGCCCTACTAGCGGGAGAACCTACGAGCAGTACTTC.